The next 3 T cell receptor beta chains were all read from a single sample in a study of blood T cell repertoires in COVID-19. The method was immunoSEQ multiplex PCR; TCRdb's version includes in-frame clones alone and lacks a portion of them. The sample shows more than 250,000 clones, 65% to 90% of them seen only once. The sample was peripheral blood. The receptors were gathered from a man between 50 and 59 years old with active or convalescent COVID-19.

The chain combines TRBV4-1 with TRBJ1-4, with a weak D call TRBD1 (6 bases). V was cut by 1 base and J by 10 bases, with 19 bases left in between. The CDR3 contains 16 residues. In germline, CDR1 is MGHRA, CDR2 YSYEKL. CDR3 loop: CASSQVGTGGGGKLFF. Written as DNA, the CDR3 is TGCGCCAGCAGCCAAGTAGGGACGGGGGGCGGAGGAAAACTGTTTTTT.

The V call is TRBV21-1, the J call TRBJ2-2; the table gives TRBD2 as D, unverified against the DNA. TRBV21-1 is assigned pseudogene status. CDR3 length equals 15 residues. In DNA, the CDR3 is TGTGCCAGCAGCGCACGGGAGTGGAGGACCGGGGAGCTGTTTTTT. As protein: CASSAREWRTGELFF.

Here the CDR3 reads CASSKEGAGSNTEAFF. Here the CDR3 DNA reads TGTGCCAGCAGCAAAGAGGGGGCGGGATCGAACACTGAAGCTTTCTTT. The V and J genes are TRBV21-1 and TRBJ1-1; the table calls TRBD1, which could not be checked here. TRBV21-1 is a documented pseudogene. The CDR3 has 16 amino acids.